This paragraph covers one TCR beta chain sequence. What it binds is unknown. Method: immunoSEQ multiplex PCR; TCRdb's copy keeps in-frame clones and lacks some. The repertoire consists of approximately 61,000 clones, with about four fifths occurring once and the leading ten covering approximately 6%. The data belong to a study of a mutant IDH1 vaccine in newly diagnosed glioma. Whole-study context: Most patients had radiochemotherapy with temozolomide before enrollment; others had one alone.

Study conclusions and caveats: Among patients, approximately 93% showed immune responses induced by the vaccine.

Documented time point: week 11, during vaccination. All doses held 300 ug of mutant IDH1 20-mer peptide, with topical imiquimod. Astrocytomas that were new, WHO grade 3 or 4, IDH1-mutant and ATRX-lost were present in the donors. The junction had 16 bases not matched to a gene; V was cut back by 1 base and J by 8 bases. The CDR3 totals 17 residues. Germline values: CDR1 MGHRA, CDR2 YSYEKL. The sequence was collected from a man in his fifties or sixties with glioma. This sequence joins TRBV4-1 and TRBJ2-5; 7 nucleotides line up with TRBD2. Sequenced material: PBMCs, taken from a glioma patient whose treatment included an IDH1 peptide vaccine. Here the CDR3 reads CASSQGVETSLGRTQYF. The CDR3 DNA is TGCGCCAGCAGCCAAGGGGTTGAGACTAGCCTGGGGCGAACCCAGTACTTC.